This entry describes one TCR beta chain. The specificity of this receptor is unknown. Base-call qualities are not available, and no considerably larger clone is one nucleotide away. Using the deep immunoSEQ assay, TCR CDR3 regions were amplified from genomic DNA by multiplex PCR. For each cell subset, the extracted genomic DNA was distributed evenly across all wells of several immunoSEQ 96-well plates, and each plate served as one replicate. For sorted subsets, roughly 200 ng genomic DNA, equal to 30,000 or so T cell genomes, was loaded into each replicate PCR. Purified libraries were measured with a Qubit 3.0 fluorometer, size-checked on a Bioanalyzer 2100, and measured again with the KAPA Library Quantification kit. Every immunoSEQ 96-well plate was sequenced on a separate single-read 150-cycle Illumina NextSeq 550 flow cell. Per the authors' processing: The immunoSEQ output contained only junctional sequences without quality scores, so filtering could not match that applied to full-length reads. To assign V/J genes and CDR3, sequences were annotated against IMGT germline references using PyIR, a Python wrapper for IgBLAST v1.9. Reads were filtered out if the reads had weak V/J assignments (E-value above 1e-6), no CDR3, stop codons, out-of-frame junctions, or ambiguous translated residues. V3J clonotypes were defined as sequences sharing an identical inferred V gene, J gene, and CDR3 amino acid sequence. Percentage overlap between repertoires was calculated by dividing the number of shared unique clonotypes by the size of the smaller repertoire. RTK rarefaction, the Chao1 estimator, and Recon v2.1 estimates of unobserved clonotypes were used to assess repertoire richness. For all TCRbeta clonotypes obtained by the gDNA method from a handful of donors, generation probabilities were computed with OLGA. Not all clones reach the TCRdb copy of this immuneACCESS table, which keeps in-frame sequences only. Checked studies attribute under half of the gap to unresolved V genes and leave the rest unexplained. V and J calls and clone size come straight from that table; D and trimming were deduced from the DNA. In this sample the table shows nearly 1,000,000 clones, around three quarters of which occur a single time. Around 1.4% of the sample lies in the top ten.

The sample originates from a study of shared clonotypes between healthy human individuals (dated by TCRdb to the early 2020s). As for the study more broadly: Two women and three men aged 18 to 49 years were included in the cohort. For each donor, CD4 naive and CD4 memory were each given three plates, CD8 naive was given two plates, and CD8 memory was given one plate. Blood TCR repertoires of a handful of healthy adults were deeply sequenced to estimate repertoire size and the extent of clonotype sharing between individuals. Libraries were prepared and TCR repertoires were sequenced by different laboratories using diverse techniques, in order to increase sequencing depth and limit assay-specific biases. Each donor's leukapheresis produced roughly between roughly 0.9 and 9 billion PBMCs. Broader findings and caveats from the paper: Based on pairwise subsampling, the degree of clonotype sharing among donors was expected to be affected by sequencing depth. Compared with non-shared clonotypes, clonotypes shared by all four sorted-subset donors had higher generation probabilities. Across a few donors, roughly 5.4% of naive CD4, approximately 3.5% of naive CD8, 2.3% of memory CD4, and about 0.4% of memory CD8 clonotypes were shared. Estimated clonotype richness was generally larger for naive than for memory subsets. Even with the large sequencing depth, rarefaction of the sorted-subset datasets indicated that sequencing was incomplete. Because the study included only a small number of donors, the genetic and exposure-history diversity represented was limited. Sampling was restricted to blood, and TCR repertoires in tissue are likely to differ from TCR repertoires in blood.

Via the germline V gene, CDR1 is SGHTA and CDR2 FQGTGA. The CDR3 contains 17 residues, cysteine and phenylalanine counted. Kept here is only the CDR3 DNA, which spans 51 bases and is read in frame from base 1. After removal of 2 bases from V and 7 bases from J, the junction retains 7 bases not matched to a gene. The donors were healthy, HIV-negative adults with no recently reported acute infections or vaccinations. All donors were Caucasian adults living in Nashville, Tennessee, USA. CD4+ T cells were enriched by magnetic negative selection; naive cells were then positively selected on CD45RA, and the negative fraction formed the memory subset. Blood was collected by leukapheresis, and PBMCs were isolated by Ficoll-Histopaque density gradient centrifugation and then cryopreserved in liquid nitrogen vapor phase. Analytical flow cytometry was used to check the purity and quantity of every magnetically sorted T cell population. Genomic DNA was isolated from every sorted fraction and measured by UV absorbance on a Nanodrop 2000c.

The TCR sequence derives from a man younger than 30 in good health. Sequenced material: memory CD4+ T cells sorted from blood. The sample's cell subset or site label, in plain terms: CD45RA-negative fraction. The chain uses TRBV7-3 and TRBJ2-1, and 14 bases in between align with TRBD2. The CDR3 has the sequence CASSLFPGLAGVNEQFF. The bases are TGTGCCAGCAGCTTATTTCCGGGACTAGCGGGGGTGAATGAGCAGTTCTTC.